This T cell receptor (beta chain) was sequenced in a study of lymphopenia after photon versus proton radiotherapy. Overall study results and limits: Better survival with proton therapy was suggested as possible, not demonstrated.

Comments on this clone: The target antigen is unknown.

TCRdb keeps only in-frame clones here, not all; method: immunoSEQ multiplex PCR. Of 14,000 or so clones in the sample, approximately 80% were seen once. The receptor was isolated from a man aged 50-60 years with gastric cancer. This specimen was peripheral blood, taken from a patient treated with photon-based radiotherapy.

The CDR3 coding sequence is TGTGCCAGCAGCCAACCCACTAGCGGGGGGCGAGAGACCCAGTACTTC. Its protein product is CASSQPTSGGRETQYF. V and J are TRBV4-2 and TRBJ2-5; 12 bases match TRBD2. The CDR3 has 16 amino acids. The ends lost 2 bases at V and 4 bases at J; junction bases unmatched: 5. Looked up from germline, CDR1 is LGHNA and CDR2 is YNFKEQ.